Listed here are 21 T cell receptor beta chains from one sample, sequenced in a study. TCRdb reanalysed the 5' RACE reads using MiXCR and keeps one entry per CDR3 protein. This table holds approximately 6,500 distinct CDR3 sequences, roughly 39% found once. The sequenced material came from memory CD4+ T cells sorted from blood. Subset described: memory CD4+ T cells, CD4+CD45RO+CD25-. The source of these receptors is a female donor with breast cancer.

Comments on this clonotype: This CDR3 is missing its conserved last phenylalanine or tryptophan, likely due to a read error. The chain joins TRBV7-2 to TRBJ2-7, with D perhaps matching TRBD1 (6 bases). Deletions cut 5 bases from V and 2 bases from J, with 13 bases between. The CDR3 is made up of 14 amino acids. Germline values: CDR1 SGHTA, CDR2 FQGNSA. DNA of the CDR3: TGTGCCAGCAGCCACCGGGACACGGCCTACGAGCAGTACCCC. Protein sequence: CASSHRDTAYEQYP.

The genes are TRBV3-1 and TRBJ2-1, with 7 positions matching TRBD2. This CDR3 region has 12 residues. The germline V gene encodes CDR1 LGHDT and CDR2 YNNKEL (reference sequence). Unmatched junction bases numbered 5, after V lost 6 bases and J lost 9 bases. The CDR3 spells CASRAGGGEQFF. CDR3 bases: TGTGCCAGCAGAGCTGGGGGGGGTGAGCAGTTCTTC.

This clonotype has only a few counts. This chain uses TRBV20-1 with TRBJ2-7; possibly TRBD1 for D (6 bases). This CDR3 has 13 residues. Trimming cost V 0 bases and J 3 bases, with 9 bases left between them. Germline V lookup: CDR1 DFQATT, CDR2 SNEGSKA (reference sequence). The CDR3 sequence: CSAREGANYEQYF. The CDR3 DNA is TGCAGTGCTAGAGAGGGGGCCAACTACGAGCAGTACTTC.

V and J are TRBV7-6 and TRBJ1-4, with no clear D. This CDR3 comprises 16 residues. V lost 5 bases and J 8 bases, leaving 21 bases between the germline ends. Germline CDR1 and CDR2: SGHVS and FNYEAQ. CDR3 coding DNA: TGTGCCAGCAGCGATCCCTTTAGGGCTCAGTACGAAAAACTGTTTTTT. Its translation is CASSDPFRAQYEKLFF.

This clonotype turned up a few times. V and J are TRBV7-2 and TRBJ1-5; D unclear. Germline loops: CDR1 SGHTA, CDR2 FQGNSA. The CDR3 length is 16 residues. V was cut by 1 base and J by 6 bases, with 16 bases left in between. As DNA, the CDR3 is TGTGCCAGCAGCTTAGAGTTGGCAGGCTGGAGTCAGCCCCAGCATTTT. It specifies CASSLELAGWSQPQHF.

The CDR3 here is CASRSGTTSETQYF. CDR3 bases: TGTGCCAGCAGGTCCGGGACGACCTCGGAGACCCAGTACTTC. The chain employs TRBV7-9 and TRBJ2-5, with D perhaps TRBD1 or TRBD2 (5 bases each). The V end was cut by 6 bases, the J end by 5 bases, with 16 bases between. Germline V gene lookup returns CDR1 SEHNR and CDR2 FQNEAQ (reference sequence). The CDR3 has 14 residues.

This clonotype is medium-sized (0.01 to 0.1%). J is TRBJ1-3 and V is TRBV28, with D maybe TRBD1 (5 bases). From germline, CDR1 is MDHEN and CDR2 SYDVKM. The CDR3 length is 13 residues. The ends were cut back, 7 bases at V and 4 bases at J, with 11 bases in the middle. In DNA form, the CDR3 reads TGTGCCAGCACCTATGGGGGAGGAAACACCATATATTTT. Translated: CASTYGGGNTIYF.

Sample share makes this clonotype large. This chain joins TRBV11-2 and TRBJ2-3; D remains ambiguous. Germline V lookup: CDR1 SGHAT, CDR2 FQNNGV. V lost 0 bases to trimming and J lost 3 bases, with 7 bases between them. The CDR3 is 14 amino acids. CDR3 in amino acids: CASSLDYVTDTQYF. Here the CDR3 DNA reads TGTGCCAGCAGCTTAGATTATGTGACAGATACGCAGTATTTT.

The chain recombines TRBV20-1 with TRBJ1-6; TRBD1 matches 9 bases. J lost 7 bases, V lost 4 bases, and 2 bases had no gene match. Germline assignment: CDR1 DFQATT and CDR2 SNEGSKA (reference sequence). The CDR3 is 13 amino acids. The CDR3 DNA sequence: TGCAGTGCTAACAGGGGGCCCAATTCACCCCTCCACTTT. It is translated as CSANRGPNSPLHF.

This clonotype was counted once. One end of the junction does not line up with germline, which may come from a read error. The chain carries TRBV29-1 and TRBJ2-3; D tentatively reads TRBD1 or TRBD2 (5 bases each). The CDR3 contains 13 residues. Per germline, CDR1 SQVTM and CDR2 ANQGSEA. CDR3 DNA: TGCAGCGGAGGGCAGGGAAACACAGATACGCTGTGTTTT. It is translated as CSGGQGNTDTLCF.

V usage is TRBV12-3 or TRBV12-4 and J usage is TRBJ2-5; TRBD1 aligns across 8 bases. The CDR3 totals 13 residues. V was clipped by 5 bases and J by 3 bases; unmatched bases: 2. CDR3 sequence reads: CASSQGAEETQYF. Written as DNA, the CDR3 is TGTGCCAGCAGTCAGGGGGCTGAAGAGACCCAGTACTTC.

With respect to this clonotype: This may arise from a read error, as a much more abundant clone is one base away. The chain is built from TRBV20-1 and TRBJ1-2; D remains unclear. Trimming shortened V by 2 bases and J by 0 bases, and 4 bases separated the two germline ends. Per germline, CDR1 DFQATT and CDR2 SNEGSKA (reference sequence). The CDR3 consists of 12 residues. The CDR3 spells CSARRANYGYTF. CDR3 DNA: TGCAGTGCTAGAAGAGCTAACTATGGCTACACCTTC.

A few counts support this clonotype. The rearrangement uses TRBV3-1 and TRBJ2-5; no firm D call. The germline V and J ends were trimmed by 1 base and 5 bases, with 8 bases remaining between them. This CDR3 spans 13 amino acids. The germline V gene encodes CDR1 LGHDT and CDR2 YNNKEL (reference sequence). The CDR3 nucleotides are TGTGCCAGCAGCCAAGGCGGCCCGGAGACCCAGTACTTC. Protein sequence: CASSQGGPETQYF.

The V call is TRBV9, the J call TRBJ2-3; possible D gene TRBD2, 6 bases. V was clipped by 4 bases and J by 2 bases, with 14 bases between them. The CDR3 is made up of 15 amino acids. CDR1 is SGDLS, CDR2 YYNGEE, per germline. DNA of the CDR3: TGTGCCAGCAGCTACGGACTATCTCCCACAGATACGCAGTATTTT. It specifies CASSYGLSPTDTQYF.

The rearrangement links TRBV20-1 to TRBJ2-3; 14 bases align to TRBD2. Germline V gene lookup returns CDR1 DFQATT and CDR2 SNEGSKA (reference sequence). With 5 bases clipped from V and 0 bases from J, the junction kept 10 bases outside the gene matches. The CDR3 runs 18 residues. CDR3 protein: CSAVGSGTSGGSTDTQYF. In DNA form, the CDR3 reads TGCAGTGCTGTGGGGTCTGGGACTAGCGGGGGAAGCACAGATACGCAGTATTTT.

CDR3 sequence: CASSLEGARKYNEQFF. In DNA, the CDR3 is TGCGCCAGCAGCTTGGAGGGGGCCCGAAAGTACAATGAGCAGTTCTTC. The chain uses TRBV5-1 and TRBJ2-1, with 7 bases lining up with TRBD1. The CDR3 is made up of 16 amino acids. With 0 bases clipped from V and 4 bases from J, the junction kept 7 bases outside the gene matches. Germline assignment: CDR1 SGHRS and CDR2 YFSETQ.

This clonotype was found once. A much bigger clone sits one base away, suggesting this may be a read error. This chain connects TRBV29-1 to TRBJ2-7, with 9 bases matching TRBD1. The junction had 7 bases not matched to a gene; V was cut back by 3 bases and J by 7 bases. The germline gives CDR1 SQVTM, CDR2 ANQGSEA. CDR3 length equals 13 residues. In nucleotides, the CDR3 is TGCAGCGTTGATGCGGGACAGGGTCTTGAGCAGTACTTC. Its translation: CSVDAGQGLEQYF.

This clonotype came up a few times. This chain connects TRBV13 to TRBJ2-7; a weak D match, TRBD2 (7 bases). Germline assignment: CDR1 PRHDT and CDR2 FYEKMQ (reference sequence). Trimming removed 5 bases from V and 6 bases from J, with 26 bases in between. The CDR3 sequence is 17 residues long. Here the CDR3 reads CASSRKAGGGVGTEQYF. In DNA form, the CDR3 reads TGTGCCAGCAGCCGAAAGGCTGGCGGGGGCGTCGGGACCGAGCAGTACTTC.

This rearrangement joins TRBV25-1 to TRBJ2-1; maybe TRBD2 (5 bases). CDR3 length: 18 amino acids. Between the trimmed V and J ends, which lost 3 bases and 3 bases, there was a span of 21 bases. Germline V gives CDR1 MGHDK, CDR2 SYGVNS. The chain's CDR3 is CASSDSPSPAADYNEQFF. CDR3 DNA sequence: TGTGCCAGCAGTGATTCCCCATCACCAGCGGCGGACTACAATGAGCAGTTCTTC.

V is TRBV5-4 and J is TRBJ2-3, with D possibly being TRBD1 or TRBD2 (5 bases each). The CDR3 loop spans 15 amino acids. The V end lost 1 base, the J end lost 0 bases, and 9 bases lay between the germline ends. CDR1 is SGHNT and CDR2 is YYREEE in the germline V gene (reference sequence). This CDR3 is CASSLRDVSTDTQYF. The CDR3 nucleotides read TGTGCCAGCAGCTTGCGGGACGTTAGCACAGATACGCAGTATTTT.

This clonotype was seen once. Since a much larger clone is just one base distant, this may be a read error. The CDR3 carries no conserved terminal phenylalanine or tryptophan, so it likely arises from a read error. This chain joins TRBV20-1 and TRBJ2-7; D not resolved. Germline CDR1 reads DFQATT; CDR2 reads SNEGSKA (reference sequence). This CDR3 has 16 residues. V lost 1 base and J 0 bases, leaving 16 bases between the germline ends. The CDR3 coding sequence is TGCAGTGCTAGAGGAGATGGGCTAGTTGGCTCCTACGAGCAGTACCTC. Translation gives CSARGDGLVGSYEQYL.